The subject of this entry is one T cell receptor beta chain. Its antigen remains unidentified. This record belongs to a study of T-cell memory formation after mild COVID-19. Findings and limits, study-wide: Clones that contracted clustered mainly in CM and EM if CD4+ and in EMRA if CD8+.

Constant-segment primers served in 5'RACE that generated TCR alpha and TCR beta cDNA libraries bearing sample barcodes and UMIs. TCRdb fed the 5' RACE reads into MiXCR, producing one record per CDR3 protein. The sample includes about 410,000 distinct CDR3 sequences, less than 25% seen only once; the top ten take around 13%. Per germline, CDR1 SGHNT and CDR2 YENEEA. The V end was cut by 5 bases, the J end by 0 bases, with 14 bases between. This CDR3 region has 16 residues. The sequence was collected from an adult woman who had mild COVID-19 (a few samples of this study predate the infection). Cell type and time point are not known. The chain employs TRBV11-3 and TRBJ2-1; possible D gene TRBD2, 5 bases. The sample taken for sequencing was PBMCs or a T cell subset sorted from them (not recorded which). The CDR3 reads CASSPALVSSYNEQFF. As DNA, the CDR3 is TGTGCCAGCAGCCCGGCACTAGTAAGCTCCTACAATGAGCAGTTCTTC. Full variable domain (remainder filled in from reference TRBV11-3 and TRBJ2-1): EAGVVQSPRYKIIEKKQPVAFWCNPISGHNTLYWYLQNLGQGPELLIRYENEEAVDDSQLPKDRFSAERLKGVDSTLKIQPAELGDSAVYLCASSPALVSSYNEQFFGPGTRLTVL.